Detailed here is one T cell receptor beta chain. Its antigen is as yet unknown. The V gene's germline CDR1 is SGHVS and CDR2 FQNEAQ. Deletions cut 8 bases from V and 0 bases from J, with 17 bases between. The CDR3 spans 16 residues. These data come from a study of cytotoxic CD8 clonotypes in ibrutinib-treated CLL. Study summary: Among responders, around 25 were partial and 2 complete; after median around 68 months, about 15 stayed remitted and roughly 12 progressed. After a median approximately 12 months on treatment (6 to 36), response samples were drawn. The study's findings and limits: Timing of sampling differed between sustained-remission and progressing patients. The study found baseline clonality above age-matched healthy donors, tracking circulating CD8+ T-cell counts.

TCRdb's copy holds only in-frame clones and misses some; the assay was immunoSEQ multiplex PCR. The sample comprises 250,000 to 350,000 clones, roughly four fifths of which are singletons, and about 5.3% rests with the top ten. Specimen: PBMCs, collected at disease progression, from a patient treated with ibrutinib. The origin of this receptor is a human donor with chronic lymphocytic leukemia. The V gene is TRBV7-8, the J gene TRBJ1-3; D remains unclear. The CDR3: CASSPSAVLSGNTIYF. Written as DNA, the CDR3 is TGTGCCAGCTCCCCGTCAGCGGTCCTCTCTGGAAACACCATATATTTT.